Shown below are 18 T cell receptor beta chains from a single sample sequenced in a study of shared clonotypes between healthy human individuals. Libraries were prepared by immunoSEQ multiplex PCR; TCRdb keeps only in-frame clonotypes and omits some of them. The sample yields more than 2 million clones, 85% to 95% seen once. Only CD45RO-negative cells positively selected for CCR7 counted as naive CD8 cells, so terminally differentiated effector memory CD45RA+ cells were excluded. The sequencing input was naive CD8+ T cells from PBMCs. The receptors come from a man between 18 and 29 years old in good health. Some clones in this sample may be carry-over from other donors' samples.

Remarks on this clone: Additional DNA sequences in this sample encode the identical CDR3. The V and J genes are TRBV4-3 and TRBJ2-2; D is undetermined. Germline V gene lookup returns CDR1 LGHNA and CDR2 YSLEER. This CDR3 spans 13 amino acids. Trimming stripped 1 base from V and 5 bases from J, with 5 bases between. The CDR3 sequence is CASSQGMTGELFF. The CDR3 DNA reads TGCGCCAGCAGCCAAGGAATGACCGGGGAGCTGTTTTTT.

This clone is a singleton in its sample. The chain links TRBV19 to TRBJ2-1; D gene uncertain. The V and J ends lost 5 bases and 6 bases respectively, with 11 bases between them. The CDR3 is made up of 13 amino acids. Germline values: CDR1 LNHDA, CDR2 SQIVND (reference sequence). CDR3: CASSRMPSNEQFF. The CDR3 nucleotides read TGTGCCAGTAGTCGGATGCCGAGCAATGAGCAGTTCTTC.

A single count supports this clone. This chain joins TRBV11-3 and TRBJ2-1; 11 nucleotides agree with TRBD1. V was pared by 6 bases and J by 6 bases, with 10 bases of the junction left unmatched. Germline V gives CDR1 SGHNT, CDR2 YENEEA. The CDR3 has 16 amino acids. The CDR3 nucleotides read TGTGCCAGCAGTCCCCGAGGGGGACAGGGGGGCAATGAGCAGTTCTTC. It encodes CASSPRGGQGGNEQFF.

The chain combines TRBV2 with TRBJ2-2; TRBD2 aligns across 7 bases. The CDR3 is made up of 19 amino acids. V trimming: 1 base; J trimming: 7 bases; junction bases outside the gene matches: 18. CDR1 is SNHLY and CDR2 is FYNNEI in the germline V gene. CDR3 nucleotides: TGTGCCAGCAGTGAAGACCGGGTGGTATGGGAGGGAGTTGGCGGGGAGCTGTTTTTT. This encodes CASSEDRVVWEGVGGELFF.

This chain connects TRBV27 to TRBJ2-7, with 10 bases lining up with TRBD2. Germline V gene lookup returns CDR1 MNHEY and CDR2 SMNVEV (reference sequence). V shed 1 base and J 3 bases; nucleotides not matched to a gene: 6. The CDR3 is made up of 16 amino acids. The CDR3: CASSLFSGRHHYEQYF. CDR3 nucleotides: TGTGCCAGCAGTTTATTTAGCGGGAGGCATCACTACGAGCAGTACTTC.

The chain is built from TRBV7-6 and TRBJ2-7, with TRBD1 identical over 7 bases. The CDR3 has 16 residues. Germline CDR1 is SGHVS and CDR2 is FNYEAQ. V trimming: 1 base; J trimming: 1 base; junction bases outside the gene matches: 7. CDR3 sequence (DNA): TGTGCCAGCAGCTTAGAGACAGGGTTCGCATCCTACGAGCAGTACTTC. It is translated as CASSLETGFASYEQYF.

V gene TRBV27 combines with J gene TRBJ2-1; D is possibly TRBD1 (5 bases). V shed 2 bases and J shed 2 bases, with 7 bases lying between them. CDR1 and CDR2 from the germline V gene are MNHEY and SMNVEV (reference sequence). This CDR3 is built from 14 residues. This chain's CDR3 is CASSLKTAYNEQFF. The CDR3 DNA reads TGTGCCAGCAGTTTAAAGACAGCCTACAATGAGCAGTTCTTC.

The V call is TRBV27, the J call TRBJ2-1; 7 positions agree with TRBD2. Trimming took 5 bases from V and 3 from J; bases not matched to a gene: 10. The germline gives CDR1 MNHEY, CDR2 SMNVEV (reference sequence). The length of the CDR3 is 16 residues. The CDR3 DNA reads TGTGCCAGCAGTCCAACTAGCGACCCGATCTACAATGAGCAGTTCTTC. This codes for CASSPTSDPIYNEQFF.

The chain combines TRBV2 with TRBJ2-3; D not certain. The germline V and J ends were trimmed by 2 bases and 4 bases, with 16 bases remaining between them. Germline-derived CDR1 and CDR2 are SNHLY and FYNNEI. The CDR3 runs to 16 residues. CDR3 protein: CASSESLGWVADTQYF. CDR3 coding DNA: TGTGCCAGCAGTGAAAGTCTTGGGTGGGTCGCAGATACGCAGTATTTT.

This clone was seen a few times. V gene TRBV27 combines with J gene TRBJ1-1; D is unresolved. From germline, CDR1 is MNHEY and CDR2 SMNVEV (reference sequence). CDR3 size: 14 residues. V gave up 4 bases and J gave up 4 bases, with 13 bases separating them. The CDR3 here is CASSSNPMRTEAFF. The CDR3 DNA reads as TGTGCCAGCAGTTCAAACCCGATGCGCACTGAAGCTTTCTTT.

The chain carries TRBV4-2 and TRBJ2-5; 7 nucleotides line up with TRBD2. The CDR3 length is 15 residues. With 0 bases clipped from V and 2 bases from J, the junction kept 3 bases outside the gene matches. Germline V gives CDR1 LGHNA, CDR2 YNFKEQ. CDR3 loop: CASSQDEAGQETQYF. CDR3 nucleotides: TGTGCCAGCAGCCAAGATGAAGCGGGGCAAGAGACCCAGTACTTC.

The J gene is TRBJ2-7, the V gene TRBV4-2; possible D gene TRBD2, 6 bases. This CDR3 is built from 19 residues. V was clipped by 0 bases and J by 6 bases, with 27 bases between them. Germline lookup yields CDR1 LGHNA and CDR2 YNFKEQ. The CDR3 is CASSQDWDWPGPSPFEQYF. DNA of the CDR3: TGTGCCAGCAGCCAAGATTGGGACTGGCCCGGCCCCAGTCCCTTCGAGCAGTACTTC.

Concerning this clone: Other nucleotide sequences in the sample specify the same CDR3. This rearrangement joins TRBV9 to TRBJ2-2; no clear D gene. This CDR3 has 13 residues. V gave up 2 bases and J gave up 5 bases, with 7 bases separating them. Germline-derived CDR1 and CDR2 are SGDLS and YYNGEE. The CDR3 DNA is TGTGCCAGCAGCGTTTCACGGACCGGGGAGCTGTTTTTT. This gives the protein CASSVSRTGELFF.

The V call is TRBV7-9, the J call TRBJ2-1; D is undetermined. This CDR3 comprises 14 residues. V lost 8 bases and J 5 bases, leaving 16 bases between the germline ends. Germline loops: CDR1 SEHNR, CDR2 FQNEAQ (reference sequence). The CDR3 DNA follows: TGTGCCAGCTACAATCGCAGCACGGACAATGAGCAGTTCTTC. Protein: CASYNRSTDNEQFF.

This sequence joins TRBV11-3 and TRBJ2-1, with 9 bases that match TRBD2. The CDR3 is made up of 14 amino acids. Trimming removed 5 bases from V and 3 bases from J; junction bases left unmatched: 2. CDR1 is SGHNT and CDR2 is YENEEA in the germline V gene. CDR3 amino acids: CASSLSGGYNEQFF. The DNA for the CDR3 is TGTGCCAGCAGCCTTAGCGGGGGCTACAATGAGCAGTTCTTC.

The genes are TRBV7-9 and TRBJ1-2; tentative D call: TRBD1 (6 bases). The CDR3 has 15 amino acids. Trimming shortened V by 3 bases and J by 2 bases, and 13 bases separated the two germline ends. CDR1 is SEHNR and CDR2 is FQNEAQ in the germline V gene (reference sequence). Here the CDR3 reads CASSFPRTENYGYTF. The CDR3, as DNA: TGTGCCAGCAGCTTCCCCCGGACAGAAAACTATGGCTACACCTTC.

Note on this clone: Different DNA sequences within this sample yield the same CDR3. The genes are TRBV27 and TRBJ2-7, with a tentative D call TRBD2 (5 bases). The V end was cut by 1 base, the J end by 5 bases, with 6 bases between. CDR1 MNHEY and CDR2 SMNVEV come from the germline V gene (reference sequence). CDR3 length: 12 amino acids. CDR3 residues: CASSLLGDEQYF. The CDR3 DNA reads as TGTGCCAGCAGTTTATTGGGAGACGAGCAGTACTTC.

The V and J genes are TRBV29-1 and TRBJ2-5; possibly TRBD1 or TRBD2 for D (5 bases each). The V gene lost 3 bases and the J gene lost 4 bases, with 15 bases spanning the gap. CDR3 size: 14 residues. Per the germline V gene, CDR1 is SQVTM and CDR2 is ANQGSEA. In DNA, the CDR3 is TGCAGCGTTGATGTGTCCGCAGGGACAGAGACCCAGTACTTC. Translated, it gives CSVDVSAGTETQYF.